Listed below are T cell receptor beta chains from one sample, sequenced in a study of blood T cell repertoires in COVID-19. TCRdb's copy holds only in-frame clones and misses some; the assay was immunoSEQ multiplex PCR. This table has nearly 80,000 clones, 75% to 95% appearing once. Sequenced: peripheral blood. The receptors stem from a woman aged 80 or older with acute or convalescent COVID-19. CDR3s include the opening cysteine and the closing phenylalanine or tryptophan. The D gene is left open where the match is weak. Not every row has a clone size; where given, it reads once, few, many or a size class.

TRBD1,TRBV6-6,TRBJ1-3,NA,TGTGCCAGCAGGGCCGACAGGGTCGCTGGAAACACCATATATTTT,CASRADRVAGNTIYF
NA,TRBV4-1,TRBJ2-7,NA,TGCGCCAGCAGCCAAGGCTTCCTAGCTCACGAGCAGTACTTC,CASSQGFLAHEQYF
NA,TRBV3-1/TRBV3-2,TRBJ1-3,NA,TGTGCCAGCAGCCAACTCTCGGGAGGGTCTTCTGGAAACACCATATATTTT,CASSQLSGGSSGNTIYF
NA,TRBV2,TRBJ1-4,NA,TGTGCCAGCAGTGCGAGACAGGCAACTAATGAAAAACTGTTTTTT,CASSARQATNEKLFF
TRBD1,TRBV6-5,TRBJ1-4,NA,TGTGCCAGCAGTTACAGGGGGCGTGAAAAACTGTTTTTT,CASSYRGREKLFF
NA,TRBV21-1,TRBJ2-7,NA,TGTGCCAGCCTTAAGTTAGGGTATCCTCGGGACTACGAGCAGTACTTC,CASLKLGYPRDYEQYF
NA,TRBV9,TRBJ1-3,NA,TGTGCCAGCAGCGTAGCGGCGGGGAGCTCTGGAAACACCATATATTTT,CASSVAAGSSGNTIYF
TRBD2,TRBV24-1,TRBJ2-1,NA,TGTGCCACCAGTGACCCGAGACTAGCGGGATCGTCGAGCTCCTACAATGAGCAGTTCTTC,CATSDPRLAGSSSSYNEQFF
TRBD1,TRBV5-6,TRBJ2-7,NA,TGTGCCAGCAGCTTGTCCGGGACAGGGGACTACGAGCAGTACTTC,CASSLSGTGDYEQYF
NA,TRBV7-3,TRBJ2-1,NA,TGTGCCAGCAGCCCTGAGGGAACGTTAGATTCCAATGAGCAGTTCTTC,CASSPEGTLDSNEQFF
NA,TRBV3-1/TRBV3-2,TRBJ2-7,NA,TGTGCCAGCAGCCAAGAGGCGGGACGGGGCTACGAGCAGTACTTC,CASSQEAGRGYEQYF
NA,TRBV6-2/TRBV6-3,TRBJ2-1,NA,TGTGCCAGCAGTTCCCGAAAGGAGTGGAATGAGCAGTTCTTC,CASSSRKEWNEQFF
NA,TRBV28,TRBJ2-3,NA,TGTGCCAGCCGACCTGGGTGGGCTACAGATACGCAGTATTTT,CASRPGWATDTQYF
TRBD1,TRBV5-5,TRBJ2-2,NA,TGTGCCAGCAGCCGTACCCAGACAGGGGCCGGGGAGCTGTTTTTT,CASSRTQTGAGELFF
NA,TRBV2,TRBJ2-7,NA,TGTGCCAGCAGCTACGGGACAGAGCAGTACTTC,CASSYGTEQYF
NA,TRBV6-4,TRBJ2-4,NA,TGTGCCAGCAGCCTCCGACAAGGTTTTGCCAAAAACATTCAGTACTTC,CASSLRQGFAKNIQYF
TRBD1,TRBV2,TRBJ1-5,NA,TGTGCCAGCAGTGGGACAGGGGGGGATCAGCCCCAGCATTTT,CASSGTGGDQPQHF
NA,TRBV19,TRBJ1-6,NA,TGTGCCAGTAGCTCCCGGGAGGCGGGGAATTCACCCCTCCACTTT,CASSSREAGNSPLHF
NA,TRBV6-1,TRBJ2-3,NA,TGTGCCAGCAGTGCCTCGCTGATAGCGGAGAGCACAGATACGCAGTATTTT,CASSASLIAESTDTQYF
NA,TRBV10-2,TRBJ2-7,NA,TGCGCCAGCAGCACCGGACAGAGCTCCTACGAGCAGTACTTC,CASSTGQSSYEQYF
TRBD2,TRBV9,TRBJ2-3,NA,TGTGCCAGCAGCGTGACCCCAACTAGCGGGAGAAGGGTCCCAGATACGCAGTATTTT,CASSVTPTSGRRVPDTQYF
TRBD1,TRBV9,TRBJ1-2,NA,TGTGCCAGCGGGCCCGGGACAGGGCCCTATGGCTACACCTTC,CASGPGTGPYGYTF
NA,TRBV5-5,TRBJ1-1,once,TGTGCCAGCAGCGAATCAGGGGTTGGCACTGAAGCTTTCTTT,CASSESGVGTEAFF
NA,TRBV6-5,TRBJ1-6,NA,TGTGCCAGTCGGCGGACAGTCAATTCACCCCTCCACTTT,CASRRTVNSPLHF
TRBD1,TRBV3-1/TRBV3-2,TRBJ1-2,NA,TGTGCCAGCAGGAAACAACAGGGGGCTAGCTATGGCTACACCTTC,CASRKQQGASYGYTF
NA,TRBV5-4,TRBJ1-1,once,TGTGCCAGCAGCTTGGTACAGGAAAACACTGAAGCTTTCTTT,CASSLVQENTEAFF
NA,TRBV7-3,TRBJ2-2,NA,TGTGCCAGCCGCGGGCAGAACACCGGGGAGCTGTTTTTT,CASRGQNTGELFF
NA,TRBV6-5,TRBJ1-2,NA,TGTGCCAGCAGTCCCGACCAGGGCAACTATGGCTACACCTTC,CASSPDQGNYGYTF
NA,TRBV6-5,TRBJ1-6,NA,TGTGCCAGCAGATTCGAGAGGGATCCACCCCTCCACTTT,CASRFERDPPLHF
TRBD2,TRBV5-1,TRBJ2-3,NA,TGCGCCAGCAGCTCCGGGACTAGTCCAGATACGCAGTATTTT,CASSSGTSPDTQYF
TRBD1,TRBV7-3,TRBJ1-2,NA,TGTGCCAGCAGCTTATCGGGGGGACAGGGTCTTTCTGGCTACACCTTC,CASSLSGGQGLSGYTF
NA,TRBV19,TRBJ1-3,NA,TGTGCCAGTAGCATTGGGAGATCTGGAAACACCATATATTTT,CASSIGRSGNTIYF
TRBD2,TRBV4-2,TRBJ2-1,NA,TGTGCCAGCAGCCAAGAACCTAGCGGGGCCTACAATGAGCAGTTCTTC,CASSQEPSGAYNEQFF
NA,TRBV5-1,TRBJ2-5,NA,TGCGCCAGCAGCTCCCGGGGAAACCAAGAGACCCAGTACTTC,CASSSRGNQETQYF
NA,TRBV9,TRBJ1-3,NA,TGTGCCAGCAGTAGTATAAACACCATATATTTT,CASSSINTIYF
TRBD2,TRBV7-6,TRBJ2-1,NA,TGTGCCAGCAGCGATTCCGGGACTAGGGCTCACAATGAGCAGTTCTTC,CASSDSGTRAHNEQFF
NA,TRBV6-2/TRBV6-3,TRBJ1-2,NA,TGTGCCAGCAGCTTCCCACAGTATGGCTACACCTTC,CASSFPQYGYTF
NA,TRBV4-1,TRBJ1-1,NA,TGCGCCAGCAGCGGCTTCGCTGGCAGGGAGAACACTGAAGCTTTCTTT,CASSGFAGRENTEAFF
NA,TRBV5-6,TRBJ2-7,once,TGTGCCAGCAGCTCGTTCTACGAGCAGTACTTC,CASSSFYEQYF
TRBD1,TRBV5-1,TRBJ2-4,NA,TGCGCCAGCAGCTTAATCAGGGGGCAGGGCAAAAACATTCAGTACTTC,CASSLIRGQGKNIQYF
NA,TRBV6-5,TRBJ1-6,NA,TGTGCCAGCAGTTACTCGAGTGTCTCTAATTCACCCCTCCACTTT,CASSYSSVSNSPLHF
NA,TRBV4-1,TRBJ1-6,NA,TGCGCCAGCAGCCCCGGCTCGACAACGTCCTATTCACCCCTCCACTTT,CASSPGSTTSYSPLHF
NA,TRBV6-4,TRBJ1-2,NA,TGTGCCAGCAGTGACTCGGGCACAGGGCCTCACTATGGCTACACCTTC,CASSDSGTGPHYGYTF
NA,TRBV7-2,TRBJ2-7,NA,TGTGCCAGCAGCCAAAAACGGATATGGGCCGGCTACGAGCAGTACTTC,CASSQKRIWAGYEQYF
NA,TRBV20-1,TRBJ2-5,NA,TGCAGTGCTAGATTCCAATCCCAGTACTTC,CSARFQSQYF
NA,TRBV2,TRBJ1-5,NA,TGTGCCAGCAGCGCACAGGGCCGCGGTCAGCCCCAGCATTTT,CASSAQGRGQPQHF
TRBD1,TRBV10-2,TRBJ2-2,NA,TGCGCCACTTCCTCCGGGACAGGGGGATACACCGGGGAGCTGTTTTTT,CATSSGTGGYTGELFF
NA,TRBV5-4,TRBJ1-3,few,TGTGCCAGCAGCTTGGCCGCGGGCCGAAGCTCTGGAAACACCATATATTTT,CASSLAAGRSSGNTIYF
NA,TRBV6-5,TRBJ2-7,NA,TGTGCCAGCAGGGGAGGGGGGGACTCCTACGAGCAGTACTTC,CASRGGGDSYEQYF
TRBD1,TRBV3-1/TRBV3-2,TRBJ1-3,NA,TGTGCCAGCAGCCAGAAGGGGGCAGCTGGAAACACCATATATTTT,CASSQKGAAGNTIYF